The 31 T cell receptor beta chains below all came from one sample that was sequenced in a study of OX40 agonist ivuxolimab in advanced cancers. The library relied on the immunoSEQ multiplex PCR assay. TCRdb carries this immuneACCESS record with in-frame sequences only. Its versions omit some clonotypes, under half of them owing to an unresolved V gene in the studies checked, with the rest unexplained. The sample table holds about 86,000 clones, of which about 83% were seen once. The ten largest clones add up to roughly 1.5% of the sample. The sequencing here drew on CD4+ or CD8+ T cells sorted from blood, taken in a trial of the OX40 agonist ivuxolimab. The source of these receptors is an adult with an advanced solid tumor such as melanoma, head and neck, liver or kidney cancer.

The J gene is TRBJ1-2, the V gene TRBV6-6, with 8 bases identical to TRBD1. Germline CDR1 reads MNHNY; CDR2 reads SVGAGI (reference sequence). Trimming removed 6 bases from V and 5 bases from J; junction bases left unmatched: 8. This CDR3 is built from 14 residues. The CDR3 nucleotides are TGTGCCAGCAGCACGGACAGGGAGGGATATGGCTACACCTTC. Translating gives CASSTDREGYGYTF.

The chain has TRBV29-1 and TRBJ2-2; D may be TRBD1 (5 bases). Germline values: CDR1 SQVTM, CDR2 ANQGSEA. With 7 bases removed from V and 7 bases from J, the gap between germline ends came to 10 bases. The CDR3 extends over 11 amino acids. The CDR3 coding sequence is TGCAGCGGGCAGGGAATCGGGGAGCTGTTTTTT. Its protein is CSGQGIGELFF.

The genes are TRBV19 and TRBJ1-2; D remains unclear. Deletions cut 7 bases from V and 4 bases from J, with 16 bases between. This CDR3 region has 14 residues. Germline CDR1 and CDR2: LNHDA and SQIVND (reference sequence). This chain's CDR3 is CASTFRRWTYGYTF. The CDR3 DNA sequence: TGTGCCAGTACCTTTAGGAGATGGACCTATGGCTACACCTTC.

CDR3 DNA: TGCGCCAGCAGTGAGTCCCCAGGGCCTACCTACGAGCAGTACTTC. Protein product: CASSESPGPTYEQYF. The chain is built from TRBV10-1 and TRBJ2-5; tentatively, D is TRBD1 (5 bases). The J call may not be correct, given that the DNA end is closer to TRBJ2-7. Germline V gene lookup returns CDR1 WNHNN and CDR2 SYGVQD (reference sequence). The CDR3 is made up of 15 amino acids.

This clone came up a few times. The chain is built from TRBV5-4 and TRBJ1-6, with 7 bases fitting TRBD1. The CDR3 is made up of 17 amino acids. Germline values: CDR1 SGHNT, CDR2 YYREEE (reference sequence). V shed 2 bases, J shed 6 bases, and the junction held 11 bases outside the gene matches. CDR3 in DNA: TGTGCCAGCAGCTTAGCCCGGGACAGAAGCATTAATTCACCCCTCCACTTT. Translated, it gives CASSLARDRSINSPLHF. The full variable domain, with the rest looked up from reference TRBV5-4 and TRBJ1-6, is ETGVTQSPTHLIKTRGQQVTLRCSSQSGHNTVSWYQQALGQGPQFIFQYYREEENGRGNFPPRFSGLQFPNYSSELNVNALELDDSALYLCASSLARDRSINSPLHFGNGTRLTVT.

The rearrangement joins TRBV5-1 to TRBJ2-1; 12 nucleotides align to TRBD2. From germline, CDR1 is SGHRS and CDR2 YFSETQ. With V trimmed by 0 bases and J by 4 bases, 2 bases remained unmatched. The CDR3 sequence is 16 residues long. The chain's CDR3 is CASSLVGTSGYNEQFF. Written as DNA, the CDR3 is TGCGCCAGCAGCTTGGTCGGGACTAGCGGGTACAATGAGCAGTTCTTC.

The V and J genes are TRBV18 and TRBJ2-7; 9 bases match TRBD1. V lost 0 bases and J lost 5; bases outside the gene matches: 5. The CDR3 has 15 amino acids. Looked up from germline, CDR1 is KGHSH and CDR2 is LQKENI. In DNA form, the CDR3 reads TGTGCCAGCTCACCACCGGGACAGGGTTGGAACGAGCAGTACTTC. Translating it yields CASSPPGQGWNEQYF.

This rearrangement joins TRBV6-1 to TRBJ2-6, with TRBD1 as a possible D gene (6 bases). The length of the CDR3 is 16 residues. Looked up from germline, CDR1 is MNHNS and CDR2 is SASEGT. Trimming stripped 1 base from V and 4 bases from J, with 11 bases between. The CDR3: CASSEGTALGANVLTF. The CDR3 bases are TGTGCCAGCAGTGAAGGGACAGCTCTGGGGGCCAACGTCCTGACTTTC.

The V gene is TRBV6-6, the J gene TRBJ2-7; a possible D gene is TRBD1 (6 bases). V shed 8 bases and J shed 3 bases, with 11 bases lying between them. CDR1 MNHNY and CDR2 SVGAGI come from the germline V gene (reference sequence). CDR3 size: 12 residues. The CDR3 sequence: CASGQGNYEQYF. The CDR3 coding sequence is TGTGCCAGCGGTCAGGGGAACTACGAGCAGTACTTC.

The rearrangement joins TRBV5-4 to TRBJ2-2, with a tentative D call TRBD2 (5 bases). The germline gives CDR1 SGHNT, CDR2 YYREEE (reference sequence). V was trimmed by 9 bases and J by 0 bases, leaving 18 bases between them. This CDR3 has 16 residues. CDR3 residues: CAITRGSLSNTGELFF. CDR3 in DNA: TGTGCCATCACCCGGGGTAGCCTCTCGAACACCGGGGAGCTGTTTTTT.

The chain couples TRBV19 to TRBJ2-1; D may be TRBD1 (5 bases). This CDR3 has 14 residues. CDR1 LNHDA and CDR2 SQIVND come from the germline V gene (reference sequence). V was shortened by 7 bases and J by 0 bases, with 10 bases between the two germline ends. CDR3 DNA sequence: TGTGCCAGTAACCGGCAGGGCTCCTACAATGAGCAGTTCTTC. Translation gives CASNRQGSYNEQFF. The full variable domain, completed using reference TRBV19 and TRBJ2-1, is DGGITQSPKYLFRKEGQNVTLSCEQNLNHDAMYWYRQDPGQGLRLIYYSQIVNDFQKGDIAEGYSVSREKKESFPLTVTSAQKNPTAFYLCASNRQGSYNEQFFGPGTRLTVL.

The CDR3 DNA sequence: TGTGCCATCAGTGAACGGCAGGGTCACGGGGAGCTGTTTTTT. The encoded protein is CAISERQGHGELFF. This chain joins TRBV10-3 and TRBJ2-2, with D perhaps matching TRBD1 (5 bases). The V gene lost 3 bases and the J gene lost 7 bases, with 12 bases spanning the gap. Germline lookup yields CDR1 ENHRY and CDR2 SYGVKD. This CDR3 is 14 amino acids long.

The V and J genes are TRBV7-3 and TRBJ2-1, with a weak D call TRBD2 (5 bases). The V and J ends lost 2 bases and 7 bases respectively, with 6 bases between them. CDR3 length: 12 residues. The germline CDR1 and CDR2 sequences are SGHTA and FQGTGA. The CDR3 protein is CASSLRGNEQFF. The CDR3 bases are TGTGCCAGCAGCTTACGGGGTAATGAGCAGTTCTTC. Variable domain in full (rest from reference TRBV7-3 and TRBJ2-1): GAGVSQTPSNKVTEKGKYVELRCDPISGHTALYWYRQSLGQGPEFLIYFQGTGAADDSGLPNDRFFAVRPEGSVSTLKIQRTERGDSAVYLCASSLRGNEQFFGPGTRLTVL.

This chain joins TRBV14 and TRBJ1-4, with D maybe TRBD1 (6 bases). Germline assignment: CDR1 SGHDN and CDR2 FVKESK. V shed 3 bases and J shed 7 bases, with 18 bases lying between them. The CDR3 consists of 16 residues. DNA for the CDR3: TGTGCCAGCAGCCACCTACCGACAGGAGGGGGTGAAAAACTGTTTTTT. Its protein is CASSHLPTGGGEKLFF.

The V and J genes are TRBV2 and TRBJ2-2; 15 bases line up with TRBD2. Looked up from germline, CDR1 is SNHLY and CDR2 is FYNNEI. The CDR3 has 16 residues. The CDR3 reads CVRGTSGGSTTGELFF. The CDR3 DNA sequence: TGTGTCCGGGGGACTAGCGGGGGGAGTACCACCGGGGAGCTGTTTTTT.

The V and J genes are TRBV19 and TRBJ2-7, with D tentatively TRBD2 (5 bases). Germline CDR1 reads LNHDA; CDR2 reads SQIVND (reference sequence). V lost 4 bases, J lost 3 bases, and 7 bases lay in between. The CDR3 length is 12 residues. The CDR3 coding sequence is TGTGCCAGTAGTAGGGCGGGCTACGAGCAGTACTTC. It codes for CASSRAGYEQYF.

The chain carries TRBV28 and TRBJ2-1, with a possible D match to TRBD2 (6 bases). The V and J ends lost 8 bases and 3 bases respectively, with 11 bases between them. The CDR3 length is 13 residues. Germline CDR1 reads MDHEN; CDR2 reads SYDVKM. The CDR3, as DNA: TGTGCCAGCCACGAGGGAGGCTACAATGAGCAGTTCTTC. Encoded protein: CASHEGGYNEQFF.

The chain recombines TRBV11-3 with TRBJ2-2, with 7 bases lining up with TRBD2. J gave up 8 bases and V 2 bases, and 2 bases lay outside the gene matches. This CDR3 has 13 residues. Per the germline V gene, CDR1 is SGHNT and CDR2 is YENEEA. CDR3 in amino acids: CASSLTSVGELFF. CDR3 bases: TGTGCCAGCAGCTTAACTAGCGTTGGGGAGCTGTTTTTT.

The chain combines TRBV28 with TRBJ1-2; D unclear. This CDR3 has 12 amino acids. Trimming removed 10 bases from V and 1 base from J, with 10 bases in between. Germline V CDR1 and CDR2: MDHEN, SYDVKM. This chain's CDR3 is CATRASNYGYTF. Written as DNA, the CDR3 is TGTGCCACCCGAGCTAGTAACTATGGCTACACCTTC.

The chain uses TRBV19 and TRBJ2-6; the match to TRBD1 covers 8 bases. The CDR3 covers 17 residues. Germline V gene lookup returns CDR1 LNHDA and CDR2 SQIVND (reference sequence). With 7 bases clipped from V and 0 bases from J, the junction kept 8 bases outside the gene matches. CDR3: CASTVTGVSSGANVLTF. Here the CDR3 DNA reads TGTGCCAGTACCGTGACAGGGGTTAGCTCTGGGGCCAACGTCCTGACTTTC.

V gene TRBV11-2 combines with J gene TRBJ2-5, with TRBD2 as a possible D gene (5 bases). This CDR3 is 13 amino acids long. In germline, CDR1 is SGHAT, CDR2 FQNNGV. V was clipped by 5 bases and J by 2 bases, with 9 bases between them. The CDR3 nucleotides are TGTGCCAGCAGCGGAGGATTTCAAGAGACCCAGTACTTC. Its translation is CASSGGFQETQYF.

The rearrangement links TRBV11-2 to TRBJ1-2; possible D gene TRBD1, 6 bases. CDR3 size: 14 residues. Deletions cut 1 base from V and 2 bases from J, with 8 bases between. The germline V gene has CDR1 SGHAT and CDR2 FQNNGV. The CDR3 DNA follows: TGTGCCAGCAGCTTAGGAGGGGGGAACTATGGCTACACCTTC. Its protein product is CASSLGGGNYGYTF.

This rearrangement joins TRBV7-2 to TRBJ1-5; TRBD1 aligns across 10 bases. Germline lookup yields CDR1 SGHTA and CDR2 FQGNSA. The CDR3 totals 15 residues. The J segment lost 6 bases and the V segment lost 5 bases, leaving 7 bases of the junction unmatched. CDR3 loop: CASSLTGTGVQPQHF. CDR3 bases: TGTGCCAGCAGCCTAACCGGGACAGGGGTTCAGCCCCAGCATTTT.

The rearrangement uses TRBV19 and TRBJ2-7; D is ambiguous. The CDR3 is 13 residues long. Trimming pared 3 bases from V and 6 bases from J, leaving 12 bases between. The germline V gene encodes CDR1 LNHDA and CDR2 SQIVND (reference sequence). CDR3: CASSITAHGEQYF. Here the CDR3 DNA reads TGTGCCAGTAGTATTACGGCCCATGGCGAGCAGTACTTC.

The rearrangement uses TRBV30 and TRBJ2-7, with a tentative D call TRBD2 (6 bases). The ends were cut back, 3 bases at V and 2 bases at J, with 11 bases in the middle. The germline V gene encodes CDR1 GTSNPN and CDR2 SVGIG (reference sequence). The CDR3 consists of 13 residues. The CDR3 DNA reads TGTGCCTGGAGCCATCGGAGGGCCTACGAGCAGTACTTC. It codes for CAWSHRRAYEQYF.

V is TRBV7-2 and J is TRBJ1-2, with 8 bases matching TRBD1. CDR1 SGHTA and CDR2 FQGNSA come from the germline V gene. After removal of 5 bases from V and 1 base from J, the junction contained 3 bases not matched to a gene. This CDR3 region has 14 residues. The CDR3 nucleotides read TGTGCCAGCAGCCTGACAGGGGATAACTATGGCTACACCTTC. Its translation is CASSLTGDNYGYTF. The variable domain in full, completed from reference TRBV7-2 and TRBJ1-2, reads GAGVSQSPSNKVTEKGKDVELRCDPISGHTALYWYRQSLGQGLEFLIYFQGNSAPDKSGLPSDRFSAERTGGSVSTLTIQRTQQEDSAVYLCASSLTGDNYGYTFGSGTRLTVV.

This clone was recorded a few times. The CDR3 nucleotides are TGTGCCAGCAGCCTCGATGGCGGGCTTACCTACGAGCAGTACTTC. Translation: CASSLDGGLTYEQYF. The chain employs TRBV7-2 and TRBJ2-7; D is perhaps TRBD2 (5 bases). The germline gives CDR1 SGHTA, CDR2 FQGNSA. Trimming removed 5 bases from V and 2 bases from J, with 16 bases in between. The CDR3 runs to 15 residues.

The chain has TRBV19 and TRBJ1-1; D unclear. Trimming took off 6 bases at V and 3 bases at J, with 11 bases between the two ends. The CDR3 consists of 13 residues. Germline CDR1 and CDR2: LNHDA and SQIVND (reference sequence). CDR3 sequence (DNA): TGTGCCAGTAGGGACGATGGCTACACTGAAGCTTTCTTT. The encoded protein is CASRDDGYTEAFF.

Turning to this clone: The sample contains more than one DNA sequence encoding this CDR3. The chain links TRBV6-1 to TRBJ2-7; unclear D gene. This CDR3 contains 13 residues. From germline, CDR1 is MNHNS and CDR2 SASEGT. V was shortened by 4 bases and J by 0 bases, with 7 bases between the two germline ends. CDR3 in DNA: TGTGCCAGCAGTGTGGGTCGCTCCTACGAGCAGTACTTC. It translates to CASSVGRSYEQYF.

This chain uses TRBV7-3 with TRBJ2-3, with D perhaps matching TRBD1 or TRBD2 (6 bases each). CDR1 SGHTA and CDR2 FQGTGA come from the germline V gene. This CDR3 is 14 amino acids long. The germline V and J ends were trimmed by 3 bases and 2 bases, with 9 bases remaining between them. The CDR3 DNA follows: TGTGCCAGCAGCTTGAGGGGGGTCACAGATACGCAGTATTTT. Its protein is CASSLRGVTDTQYF.

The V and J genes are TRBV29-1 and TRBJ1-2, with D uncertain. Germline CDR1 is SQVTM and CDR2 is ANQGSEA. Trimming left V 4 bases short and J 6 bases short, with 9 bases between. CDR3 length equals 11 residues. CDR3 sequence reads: CSVVRGNGYTF. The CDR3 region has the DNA TGCAGCGTTGTTCGGGGTAATGGCTACACCTTC.